The source of this T cell receptor (beta chain) is a study of blood T cell repertoires in COVID-19. About the research overall: PBMCs, B-cell-depleted T cells, or T cells provided the cDNA or gDNA that made up the material.

In the original analysis: Reference gene primer amplification yielded estimated nucleated cell counts. The repertoire was sequenced with immunoSEQ multiplex PCR; TCRdb's copy has only in-frame clones and lacks some. V and J calls plus clone size are reproduced from that table; the DNA served to infer D and trimming. Of about 320,000 clones listed, approximately 85% are singletons. This clonotype was sampled from a woman in her fifties or sixties with acute or convalescent COVID-19. The sequenced sample consisted of peripheral blood.

In DNA, the CDR3 is TGTGCCAGTAGTACCGCGACAGGGGCCGGGCCCCAGCATTTT. Amino acids: CASSTATGAGPQHF. This rearrangement joins TRBV19 to TRBJ1-5; 8 bases map to TRBD1. Germline CDR1 reads LNHDA; CDR2 reads SQIVND (reference sequence). This CDR3 spans 14 amino acids. V was pared by 4 bases and J by 9 bases, with 8 bases of the junction left unmatched.